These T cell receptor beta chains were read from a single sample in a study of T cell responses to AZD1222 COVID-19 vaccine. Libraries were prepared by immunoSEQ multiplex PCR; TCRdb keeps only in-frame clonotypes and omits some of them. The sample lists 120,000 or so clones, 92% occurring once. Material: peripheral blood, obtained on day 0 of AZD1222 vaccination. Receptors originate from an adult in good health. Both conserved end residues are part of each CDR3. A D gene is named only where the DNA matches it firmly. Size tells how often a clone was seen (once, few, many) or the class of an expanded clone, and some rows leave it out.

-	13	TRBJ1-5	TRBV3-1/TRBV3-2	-	TGTGCCAGCAGCCAAGGACGCCATCAGCCCCAGCATTTT	CASSQGRHQPQHF
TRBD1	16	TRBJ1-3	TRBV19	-	TGTGCCAGTATGGGGCTATACAGGGGCTCTGGAAACACCATATATTTT	CASMGLYRGSGNTIYF
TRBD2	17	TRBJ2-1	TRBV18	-	TGTGCCAGCTCGCCACTTCTAGCGGCGGGGACCTACAATGAGCAGTTCTTC	CASSPLLAAGTYNEQFF
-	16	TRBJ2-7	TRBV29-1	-	TGCAGCGTTGAAACCCCAGGGACAAGCTTACCCTACGAGCAGTACTTC	CSVETPGTSLPYEQYF
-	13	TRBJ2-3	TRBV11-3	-	TGTGCCAGCAGCTTAAGTAATACAGATACGCAGTATTTT	CASSLSNTDTQYF
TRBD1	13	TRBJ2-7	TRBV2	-	TGTGCCAGCAGGGAACAGGGGATCGGGGAGCAGTACTTC	CASREQGIGEQYF
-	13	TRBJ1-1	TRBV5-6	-	TGTGCCAGCAGCCGCGTCCAGAACACTGAAGCTTTCTTT	CASSRVQNTEAFF
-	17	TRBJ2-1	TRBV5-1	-	TGCGCCAGCAGCCCCCGATTAGATAGACGAGTTAGCAATGAGCAGTTCTTC	CASSPRLDRRVSNEQFF
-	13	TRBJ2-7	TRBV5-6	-	TGTGCCAGCAGCTTGGGACGGTCCTACGAGCAGTACTTC	CASSLGRSYEQYF
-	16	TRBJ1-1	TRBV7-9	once	TGTGCCAGCAGCTTAGAAGGGGCGCAGGGAAACACTGAAGCTTTCTTT	CASSLEGAQGNTEAFF
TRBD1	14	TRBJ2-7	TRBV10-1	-	TGCGCCAGCAATGCCGGGACAGGGGCCTACGAGCAGTACTTC	CASNAGTGAYEQYF
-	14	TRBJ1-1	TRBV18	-	TGTGCCAGCTCACTACAGTCTATCAACACTGAAGCTTTCTTT	CASSLQSINTEAFF
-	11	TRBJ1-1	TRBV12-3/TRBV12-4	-	TGTGCCAGCAGGGGGGGGCGTGAAGCTTTCTTT	CASRGGREAFF
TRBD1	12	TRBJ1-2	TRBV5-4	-	TGTGCCAGCAGCACCGACAGGGTCGGCTACACCTTC	CASSTDRVGYTF
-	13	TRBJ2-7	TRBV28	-	TGTGCCAGCAGTCTGACAGGTCCCTACGAGCAGTACTTC	CASSLTGPYEQYF